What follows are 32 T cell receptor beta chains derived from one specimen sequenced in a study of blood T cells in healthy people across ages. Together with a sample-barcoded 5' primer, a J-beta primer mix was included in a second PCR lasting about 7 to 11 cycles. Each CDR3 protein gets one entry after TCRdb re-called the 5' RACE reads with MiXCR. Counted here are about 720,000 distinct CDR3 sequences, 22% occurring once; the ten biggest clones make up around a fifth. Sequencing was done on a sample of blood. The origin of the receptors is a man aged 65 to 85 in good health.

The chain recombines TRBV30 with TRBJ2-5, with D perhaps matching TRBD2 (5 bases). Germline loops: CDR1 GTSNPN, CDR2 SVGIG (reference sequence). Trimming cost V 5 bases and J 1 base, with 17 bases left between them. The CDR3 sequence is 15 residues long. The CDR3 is CAWCPGTSSQETQYF. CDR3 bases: TGTGCCTGGTGTCCGGGAACGTCCAGCCAAGAGACCCAGTACTTC.

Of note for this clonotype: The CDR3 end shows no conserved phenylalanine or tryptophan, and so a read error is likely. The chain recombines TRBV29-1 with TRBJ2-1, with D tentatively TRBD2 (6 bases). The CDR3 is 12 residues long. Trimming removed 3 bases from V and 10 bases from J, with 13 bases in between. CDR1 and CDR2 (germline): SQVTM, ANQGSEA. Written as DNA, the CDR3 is TGCAGCGTTGAGGGAGGCCGCCCGGAGCAGTTCCTC. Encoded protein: CSVEGGRPEQFL.

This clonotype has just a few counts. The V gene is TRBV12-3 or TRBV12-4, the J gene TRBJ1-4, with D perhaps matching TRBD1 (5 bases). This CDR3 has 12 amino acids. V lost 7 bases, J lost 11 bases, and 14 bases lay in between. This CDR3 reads CASTPLRGKLFF. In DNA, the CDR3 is TGTGCCAGCACGCCCCTTCGGGGGAAACTGTTTTTT.

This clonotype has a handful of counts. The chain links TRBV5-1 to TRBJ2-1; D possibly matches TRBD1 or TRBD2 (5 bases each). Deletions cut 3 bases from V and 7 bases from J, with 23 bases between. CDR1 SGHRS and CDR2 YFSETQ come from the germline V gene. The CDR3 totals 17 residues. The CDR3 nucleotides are TGCGCCAGCAGCTCGGGGCTGGCGGTACTTATGAGGAATGAGCAGTTCTTC. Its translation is CASSSGLAVLMRNEQFF.

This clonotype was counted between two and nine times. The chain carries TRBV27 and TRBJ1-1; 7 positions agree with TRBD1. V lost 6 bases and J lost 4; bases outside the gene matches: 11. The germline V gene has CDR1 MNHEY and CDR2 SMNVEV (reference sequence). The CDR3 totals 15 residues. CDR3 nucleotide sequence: TGTGCCAGCAGCTTTATAGGGGGCCCCCGCACTGAAGCTTTCTTT. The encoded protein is CASSFIGGPRTEAFF.

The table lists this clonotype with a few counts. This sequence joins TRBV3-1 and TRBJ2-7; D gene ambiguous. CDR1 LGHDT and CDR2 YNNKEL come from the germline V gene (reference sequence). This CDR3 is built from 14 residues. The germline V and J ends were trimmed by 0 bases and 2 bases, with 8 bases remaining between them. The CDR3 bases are TGTGCCAGCAGCCAAGAATGGCGAACCTACGAGCAGTACTTC. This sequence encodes CASSQEWRTYEQYF.

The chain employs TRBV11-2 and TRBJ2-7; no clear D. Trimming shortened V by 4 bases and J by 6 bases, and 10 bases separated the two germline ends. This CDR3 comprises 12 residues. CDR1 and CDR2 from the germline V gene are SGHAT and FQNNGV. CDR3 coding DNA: TGTGCCAGCAGCTCCCGACCGGGCGAGCAGTACTTC. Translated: CASSSRPGEQYF.

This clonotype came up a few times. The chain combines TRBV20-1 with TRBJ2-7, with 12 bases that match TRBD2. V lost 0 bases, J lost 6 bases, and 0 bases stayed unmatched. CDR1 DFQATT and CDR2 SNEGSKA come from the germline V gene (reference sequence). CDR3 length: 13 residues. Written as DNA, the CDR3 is TGCAGTGCTAGAGAGACTAGCGGGGGCGAGCAGTACTTC. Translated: CSARETSGGEQYF.

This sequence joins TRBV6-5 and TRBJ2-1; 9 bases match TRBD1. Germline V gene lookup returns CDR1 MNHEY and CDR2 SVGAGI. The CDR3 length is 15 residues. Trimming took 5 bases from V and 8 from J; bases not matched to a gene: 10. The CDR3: CASSDTGTGSYEQFF. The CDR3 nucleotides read TGTGCCAGCAGTGACACCGGGACAGGGTCATATGAGCAGTTCTTC.

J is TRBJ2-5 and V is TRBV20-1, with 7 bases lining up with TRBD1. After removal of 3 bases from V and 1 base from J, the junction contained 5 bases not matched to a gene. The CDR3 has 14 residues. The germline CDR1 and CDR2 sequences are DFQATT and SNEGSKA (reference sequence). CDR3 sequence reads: CSASPRQGQETQYF. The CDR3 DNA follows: TGCAGTGCTAGCCCTCGACAGGGCCAAGAGACCCAGTACTTC.

CDR3: CASSQWDSYTGELFF. The CDR3 DNA reads TGTGCCAGCAGCCAATGGGACAGTTACACCGGGGAGCTGTTTTTT. The V and J genes are TRBV14 and TRBJ2-2; 7 bases are a match to TRBD1. The germline CDR1 and CDR2 sequences are SGHDN and FVKESK. The CDR3 runs to 15 residues. The V and J ends lost 2 bases and 3 bases, in that order; junction bases with no gene match: 3. The complete variable domain, with remaining parts taken from reference TRBV14 and TRBJ2-2, reads EAGVTQFPSHSVIEKGQTVTLRCDPISGHDNLYWYRRVMGKEIKFLLHFVKESKQDESGMPNNRFLAERTGGTYSTLKVQPAELEDSGVYFCASSQWDSYTGELFFGEGSRLTVL.

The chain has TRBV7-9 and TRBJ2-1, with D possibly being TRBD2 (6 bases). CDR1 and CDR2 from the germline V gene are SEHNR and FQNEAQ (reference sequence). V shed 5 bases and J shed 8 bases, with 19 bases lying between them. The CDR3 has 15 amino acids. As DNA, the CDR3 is TGTGCCAGCAGCGGGACTGCTCCTCTTACGGATGAGCAGTTCTTC. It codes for CASSGTAPLTDEQFF.

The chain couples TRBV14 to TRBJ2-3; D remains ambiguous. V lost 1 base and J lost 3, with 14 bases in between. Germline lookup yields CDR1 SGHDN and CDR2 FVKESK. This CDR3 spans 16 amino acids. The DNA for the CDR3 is TGTGCCAGCAGCCAAGGGACCGCACTAAGGACAGATACGCAGTATTTT. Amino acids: CASSQGTALRTDTQYF.

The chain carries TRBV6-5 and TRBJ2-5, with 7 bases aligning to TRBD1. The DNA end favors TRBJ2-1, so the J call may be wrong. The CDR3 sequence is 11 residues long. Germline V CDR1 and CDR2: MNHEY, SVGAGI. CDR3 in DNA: TGTGCCAGTAGGGGGCTCGATGAGCAGTTCTTC. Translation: CASRGLDEQFF.

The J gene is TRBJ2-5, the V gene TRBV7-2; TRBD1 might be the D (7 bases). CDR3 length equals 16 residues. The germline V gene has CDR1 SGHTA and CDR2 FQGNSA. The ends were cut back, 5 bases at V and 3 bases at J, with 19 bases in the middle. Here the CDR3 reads CASSGLRRGQEETQYF. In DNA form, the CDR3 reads TGTGCCAGCAGCGGCCTCAGGAGGGGGCAGGAAGAGACCCAGTACTTC.

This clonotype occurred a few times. The CDR3 sequence is CASEKFKATNEKLFF. For the CDR3, the DNA is TGTGCCAGCGAGAAATTTAAGGCAACTAATGAAAAACTGTTTTTT. V usage is TRBV6-1 and J usage is TRBJ1-4; D call uncertain. Trimming cost V 8 bases and J 0 bases, with 13 bases left between them. The CDR3 has 15 amino acids. The V gene's germline CDR1 is MNHNS and CDR2 SASEGT.

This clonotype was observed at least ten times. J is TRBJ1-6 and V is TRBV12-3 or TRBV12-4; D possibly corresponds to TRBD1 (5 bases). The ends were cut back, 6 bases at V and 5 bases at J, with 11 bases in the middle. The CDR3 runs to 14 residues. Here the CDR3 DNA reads TGTGCCAGCAGGGCCGGGACGGATAATTCACCCCTCCACTTT. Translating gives CASRAGTDNSPLHF.

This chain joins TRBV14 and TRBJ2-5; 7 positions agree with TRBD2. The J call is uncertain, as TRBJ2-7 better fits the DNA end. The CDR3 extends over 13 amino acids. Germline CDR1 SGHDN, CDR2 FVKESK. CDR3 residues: CASSRGLNYEQYF. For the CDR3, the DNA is TGTGCCAGCAGCCGGGGACTAAATTACGAGCAGTACTTC.

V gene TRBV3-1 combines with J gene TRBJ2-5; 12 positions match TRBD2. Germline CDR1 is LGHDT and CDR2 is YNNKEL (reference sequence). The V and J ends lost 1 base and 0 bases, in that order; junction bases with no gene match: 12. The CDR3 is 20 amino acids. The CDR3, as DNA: TGTGCCAGCAGCCAAGGGCTAGCGGGAGGGCCCGAACAGTACCAAGAGACCCAGTACTTC. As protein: CASSQGLAGGPEQYQETQYF.

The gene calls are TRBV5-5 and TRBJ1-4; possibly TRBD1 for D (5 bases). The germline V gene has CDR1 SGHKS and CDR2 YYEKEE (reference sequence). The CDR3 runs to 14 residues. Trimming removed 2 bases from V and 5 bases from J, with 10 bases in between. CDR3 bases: TGTGCCAGCAGCTTAGGGGTATTGAATGAAAAACTGTTTTTT. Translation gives CASSLGVLNEKLFF.

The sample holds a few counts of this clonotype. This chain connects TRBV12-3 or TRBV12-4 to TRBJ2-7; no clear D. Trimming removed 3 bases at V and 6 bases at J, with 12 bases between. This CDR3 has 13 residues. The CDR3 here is CASSFVAQREQYF. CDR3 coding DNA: TGTGCCAGCAGTTTTGTCGCCCAGCGCGAGCAGTACTTC.

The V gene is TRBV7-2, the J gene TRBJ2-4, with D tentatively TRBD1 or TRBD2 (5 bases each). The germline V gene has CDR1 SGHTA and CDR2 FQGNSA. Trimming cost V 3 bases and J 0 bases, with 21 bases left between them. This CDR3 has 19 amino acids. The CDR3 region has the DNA TGTGCCAGCAGCTTGAGGGATGGTGCTGGGGCGCTAGCCAAAAACATTCAGTACTTC. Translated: CASSLRDGAGALAKNIQYF.

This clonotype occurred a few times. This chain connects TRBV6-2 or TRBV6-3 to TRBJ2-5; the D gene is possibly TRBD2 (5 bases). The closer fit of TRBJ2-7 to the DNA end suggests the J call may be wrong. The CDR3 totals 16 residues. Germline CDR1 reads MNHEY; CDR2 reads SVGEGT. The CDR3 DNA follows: TGTGCCAGCAGTTACTCCCAGCCCCTTTACAGCGGCGAGCAGTACTTC. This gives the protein CASSYSQPLYSGEQYF.

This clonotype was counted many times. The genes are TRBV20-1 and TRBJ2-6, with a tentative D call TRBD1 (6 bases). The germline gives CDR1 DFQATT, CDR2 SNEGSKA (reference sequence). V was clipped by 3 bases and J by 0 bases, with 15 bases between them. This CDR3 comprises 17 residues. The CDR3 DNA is TGCAGTGCTAGTCGACAGGCATTAATCTCTGGGGCCAACGTCCTGACTTTC. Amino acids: CSASRQALISGANVLTF.

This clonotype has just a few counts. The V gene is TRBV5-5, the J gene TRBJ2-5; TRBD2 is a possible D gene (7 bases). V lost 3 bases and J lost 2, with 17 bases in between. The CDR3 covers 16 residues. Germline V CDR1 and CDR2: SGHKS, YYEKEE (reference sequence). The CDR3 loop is CASSSGGWTAQETQYF. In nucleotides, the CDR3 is TGTGCCAGCAGCTCGGGGGGCTGGACAGCTCAAGAGACCCAGTACTTC.

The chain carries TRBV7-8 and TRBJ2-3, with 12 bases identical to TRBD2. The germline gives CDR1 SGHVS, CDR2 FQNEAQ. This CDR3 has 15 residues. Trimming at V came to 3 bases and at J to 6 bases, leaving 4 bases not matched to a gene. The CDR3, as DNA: TGTGCCAGCAGCTTCGGACTAGCGGGACTTGATACGCAGTATTTT. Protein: CASSFGLAGLDTQYF.

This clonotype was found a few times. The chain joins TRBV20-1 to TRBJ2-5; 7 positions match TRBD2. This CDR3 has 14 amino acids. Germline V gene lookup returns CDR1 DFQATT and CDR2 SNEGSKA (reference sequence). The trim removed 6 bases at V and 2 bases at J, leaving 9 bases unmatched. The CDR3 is CSAQSGIGQETQYF. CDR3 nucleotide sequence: TGCAGTGCCCAGAGCGGGATCGGGCAAGAGACCCAGTACTTC.

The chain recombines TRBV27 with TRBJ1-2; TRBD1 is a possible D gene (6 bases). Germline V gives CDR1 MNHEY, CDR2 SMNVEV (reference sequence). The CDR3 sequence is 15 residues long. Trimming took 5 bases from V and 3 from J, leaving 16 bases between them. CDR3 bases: TGTGCCAGCAGTCTACTCGGACAGCCGGACTATGGCTACACCTTC. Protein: CASSLLGQPDYGYTF.

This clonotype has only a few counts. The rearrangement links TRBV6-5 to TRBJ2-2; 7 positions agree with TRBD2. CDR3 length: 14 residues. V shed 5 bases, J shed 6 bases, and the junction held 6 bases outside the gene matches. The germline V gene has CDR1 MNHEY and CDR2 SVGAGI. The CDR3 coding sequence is TGTGCCAGCAGTCGGGGAGGGAAGGCCGGGGAGCTGTTTTTT. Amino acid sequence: CASSRGGKAGELFF.

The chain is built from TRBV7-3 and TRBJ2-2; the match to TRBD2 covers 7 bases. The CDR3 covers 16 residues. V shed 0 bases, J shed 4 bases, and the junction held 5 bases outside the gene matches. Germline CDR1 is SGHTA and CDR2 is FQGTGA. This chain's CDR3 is CASSLTAGVSTGELFF. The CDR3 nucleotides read TGTGCCAGCAGCTTAACTGCGGGAGTGAGCACCGGGGAGCTGTTTTTT. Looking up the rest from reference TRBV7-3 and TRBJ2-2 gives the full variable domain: GAGVSQTPSNKVTEKGKYVELRCDPISGHTALYWYRQSLGQGPEFLIYFQGTGAADDSGLPNDRFFAVRPEGSVSTLKIQRTERGDSAVYLCASSLTAGVSTGELFFGEGSRLTVL.

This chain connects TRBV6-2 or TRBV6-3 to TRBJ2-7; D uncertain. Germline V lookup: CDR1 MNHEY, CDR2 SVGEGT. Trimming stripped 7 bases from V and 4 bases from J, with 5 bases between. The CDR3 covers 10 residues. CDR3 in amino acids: CASMGYEQYF. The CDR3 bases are TGTGCCAGCATGGGGTACGAGCAGTACTTC.

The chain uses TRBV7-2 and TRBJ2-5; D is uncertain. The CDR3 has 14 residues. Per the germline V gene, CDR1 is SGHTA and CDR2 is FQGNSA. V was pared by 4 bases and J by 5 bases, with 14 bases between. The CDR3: CASSSSLLGETQYF. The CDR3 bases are TGTGCCAGCAGCTCATCCCTACTCGGGGAGACCCAGTACTTC.